This paragraph covers one T cell receptor (beta chain) sequence. No antigen is known for it. The sample is drawn from a study of human T cells and chemical hapten exposure. Study-wide results and caveats: DPC sensitization did not alter TCRs above 1 in 1000 frequency.

Stated time point: healthy volunteer bleed at 6 weeks. Total RNA came from unfractionated whole blood. The CDR3 spans 15 residues. Trimming removed 9 bases from V and 0 bases from J; junction bases left unmatched: 9. Germline V gene lookup returns CDR1 SGHDT and CDR2 YYEEEE. Library construction involved attaching unique molecular identifiers to individual cDNA molecules, which allowed quantitative, reproducible TCR counting. MiXCR, run by TCRdb on the RACE reads, gives a single entry per CDR3 protein. The data contain approximately 79,000 distinct CDR3 sequences, about 8.7% of them singletons. The clonotype comes from a male donor in good health. Some clones in this sample may be carry-over from other donors' samples. This chain links TRBV5-6 with TRBJ2-5; TRBD1 aligns across 9 bases. The sequencing input was whole blood. The CDR3 nucleotides read TGTGCCACTTCCCGCCGGGACAGGGACCAAGAGACCCAGTACTTC. This translates into CATSRRDRDQETQYF.